A single sample gave rise to the 6 T cell receptor beta chains below, sequenced in a study of beta chain features in type 1 diabetes. Broader study findings: For Type 1 diabetes patients, all four CD4+ subsets carried TCRB CDR3s that were moderately but significantly shorter.

Reverse transcribing all isolated RNA meant expressed TCRB transcripts were sequenced. Here immunoSEQ multiplex PCR was the method, and the copy in TCRdb shows in-frame clones only, minus some. This table holds over 150,000 clones, 6% to 9% found once. These receptors lack a known antigen. Sequenced: central memory CD4+ T cells from blood. The receptor set was obtained from a man aged 18 to 29 with type 1 diabetes.

In this sample, this clone turned up a few times. The chain's CDR3 is CASSMGLPGTEAFF. In nucleotides, the CDR3 is TGTGCCAGTAGTATGGGGCTGCCGGGCACTGAAGCTTTCTTT. The chain couples TRBV19 to TRBJ1-1; D is possibly TRBD1 (5 bases). V was clipped by 3 bases and J by 4 bases, with 12 bases between them. The germline V gene has CDR1 LNHDA and CDR2 SQIVND (reference sequence). CDR3 size: 14 residues.

This clone has more than one count but fewer than ten. The CDR3 coding sequence is TGTGCCAGTAGTATGCCGGGACTAGCGGGGAACGCCGGGGCCAACGTCCTGACTTTC. It codes for CASSMPGLAGNAGANVLTF. This chain links TRBV19 with TRBJ2-6; 13 nucleotides match TRBD2. From germline, CDR1 is LNHDA and CDR2 SQIVND (reference sequence). J lost 4 bases, V lost 3 bases, and 9 bases had no gene match. The CDR3 length is 19 residues.

In nucleotides, the CDR3 is TGCGCCAGCAGCCAAGCGAGAACAGGGGGCATCGGTACAGATACGCAGTATTTT. This sequence encodes CASSQARTGGIGTDTQYF. V is TRBV4-1 and J is TRBJ2-3, with 9 bases identical to TRBD1. This CDR3 spans 18 amino acids. Per the germline V gene, CDR1 is MGHRA and CDR2 is YSYEKL. V dropped 1 base and J dropped 3; count of bases not matched to a gene: 11.

This chain joins TRBV25-1 and TRBJ1-1, with D perhaps matching TRBD1 (6 bases). V was trimmed by 4 bases and J by 6 bases, leaving 18 bases between them. Germline V CDR1 and CDR2: MGHDK, SYGVNS. The CDR3 runs to 15 residues. CDR3 amino acids: CASSARGGTWSEAFF. CDR3 DNA: TGTGCCAGCAGTGCCCGAGGGGGAACCTGGTCTGAAGCTTTCTTT.

This chain links TRBV7-7 with TRBJ1-5; TRBD1 agrees at 7 bases. Germline CDR1 SSHAT, CDR2 FNYEAQ (reference sequence). The CDR3 covers 13 residues. Trimming cost V 1 base and J 15 bases; bases outside gene matches: 9. The CDR3: CASSLDRDSPRHF. The CDR3 DNA follows: TGTGCCAGCAGCTTAGACCGGGACAGCCCCAGGCATTTT.

This clone was recorded many times. The chain is built from TRBV7-8 and TRBJ2-3; 8 nucleotides agree with TRBD2. CDR1 and CDR2 from the germline V gene are SGHVS and FQNEAQ. CDR3 length: 12 residues. V trimming: 2 bases; J trimming: 14 bases; junction bases outside the gene matches: 6. DNA of the CDR3: TGTGCCAGCAGCTTATTAGCGGGGATCGGGTATTTT. Encoded protein: CASSLLAGIGYF.